The T cell receptor beta chain under discussion was sequenced for a study of blood T cells in healthy people across ages. This clonotype was seen a single time. Then a second PCR, running about 6 to 12 cycles, was carried out with a sample-barcoded 5' primer and a J-beta primer mix. TCRdb re-derived calls from the 5' RACE reads in MiXCR, one entry per CDR3 protein. The sample holds 1.5 million to 2 million distinct CDR3 sequences, over 25% seen once. The clonotype originates from a woman in her twenties or thirties in good health. Source material: blood.

CDR3 sequence reads: CASRYWDGGPYEQYF. The CDR3 coding sequence is TGTGCCAGCAGGTACTGGGACGGAGGACCATACGAGCAGTACTTC. This chain links TRBV3-1 with TRBJ2-7; either TRBD1 or TRBD2 may supply D (5 bases each). The CDR3 is 15 amino acids. Per the germline V gene, CDR1 is LGHDT and CDR2 is YNNKEL (reference sequence). V dropped 6 bases and J dropped 4 bases, with 19 bases sitting between them.